This T cell receptor beta chain stems from a study of technical replicates of blood from several donors. The count of this clone is one. The CDR3 totals 14 residues. The germline gives CDR1 MNHEY, CDR2 SMNVEV (reference sequence). V shed 5 bases, J shed 10 bases, and the junction held 8 bases outside the gene matches. TCRdb keeps only in-frame clones here, not all; method: immunoSEQ multiplex PCR. The sample has about 85,000 clones, about 94% seen once; the top ten hold around 0.25%. The sequence derives from a human donor in good health. V gene TRBV27 combines with J gene TRBJ1-6; 7 nucleotides agree with TRBD1. Sequences were obtained from T cells isolated from PBMCs. DNA of the CDR3: TGTGCCAGCAGTCCCTCTCCGACAGGGTCACCCCTCCACTTT. Amino acid sequence: CASSPSPTGSPLHF.